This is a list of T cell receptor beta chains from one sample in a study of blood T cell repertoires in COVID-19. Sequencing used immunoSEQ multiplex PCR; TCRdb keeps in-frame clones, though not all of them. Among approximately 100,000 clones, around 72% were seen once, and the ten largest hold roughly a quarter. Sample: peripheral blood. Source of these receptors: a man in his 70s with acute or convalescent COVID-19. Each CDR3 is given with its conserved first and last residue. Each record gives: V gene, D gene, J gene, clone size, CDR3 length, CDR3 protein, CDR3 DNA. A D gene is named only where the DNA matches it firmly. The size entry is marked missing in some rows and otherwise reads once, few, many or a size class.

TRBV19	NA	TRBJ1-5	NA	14	CATEPDSANQPQHF	TGTGCCACCGAACCCGACAGTGCCAATCAGCCCCAGCATTTT
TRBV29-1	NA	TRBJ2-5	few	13	CSVGGRDQETQYF	TGCAGCGTTGGAGGGCGGGACCAAGAGACCCAGTACTTC
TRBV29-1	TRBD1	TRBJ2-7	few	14	CSVVGGQGANEQYF	TGCAGCGTTGTGGGGGGACAGGGGGCCAACGAGCAGTACTTC
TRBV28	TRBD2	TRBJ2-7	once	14	CASSLGGSSYEQYF	TGTGCCAGCAGTTTGGGAGGGAGCTCCTACGAGCAGTACTTC
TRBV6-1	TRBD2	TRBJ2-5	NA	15	CASSEGGSGGETQYF	TGTGCCAGCAGTGAGGGGGGGTCGGGTGGAGAGACCCAGTACTTC
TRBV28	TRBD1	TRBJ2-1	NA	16	CASSHAGTASYNEQFF	TGTGCCAGCAGTCACGCCGGGACAGCCTCCTACAATGAGCAGTTCTTC
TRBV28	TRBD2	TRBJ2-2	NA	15	CASRTGTRNTGELFF	TGTGCCAGCAGAACCGGGACTAGAAACACCGGGGAGCTGTTTTTT
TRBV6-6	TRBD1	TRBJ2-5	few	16	CASSYSRQGHGRTQYF	TGTGCCAGCAGTTACTCCCGACAGGGTCATGGTAGAACCCAGTACTTC
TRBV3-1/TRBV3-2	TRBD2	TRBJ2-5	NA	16	CASSQGSLGGSETQYF	TGTGCCAGCAGCCAAGGATCATTGGGCGGGAGTGAGACCCAGTACTTC
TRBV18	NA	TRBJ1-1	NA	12	CASRTTGTEAFF	TGTGCCAGCAGAACCACGGGCACTGAAGCTTTCTTT
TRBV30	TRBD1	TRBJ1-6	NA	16	CAWSGRGNPYNSPLHF	TGTGCCTGGAGCGGCAGGGGGAATCCCTATAATTCACCCCTCCACTTT
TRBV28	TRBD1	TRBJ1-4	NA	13	CASRGQVFEKLFF	TGTGCCAGCAGGGGACAGGTGTTTGAAAAACTGTTTTTT
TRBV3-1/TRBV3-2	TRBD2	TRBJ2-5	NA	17	CASSSSGREGPAETQYF	TGTGCCAGCAGCTCCTCGGGGCGGGAGGGCCCAGCGGAGACCCAGTACTTC
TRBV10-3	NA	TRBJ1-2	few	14	CAISESGGNYGYTF	TGTGCCATCAGTGAGTCGGGAGGGAACTATGGCTACACCTTC
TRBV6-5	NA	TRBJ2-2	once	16	CASSYPTGRDTGELFF	TGTGCCAGCAGTTACCCTACAGGGAGGGACACCGGGGAGCTGTTTTTT
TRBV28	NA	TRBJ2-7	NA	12	CASSPGKREQYF	TGTGCCAGCAGTCCAGGGAAGCGCGAGCAGTACTTC
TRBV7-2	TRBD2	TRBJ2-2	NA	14	CASRTSGKTGELFF	TGTGCCAGCAGGACTAGCGGGAAAACCGGGGAGCTGTTTTTT
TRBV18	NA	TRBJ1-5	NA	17	CASSPRGLTGSNQPQHF	TGTGCCAGCTCACCACGGGGCCTAACGGGTAGCAATCAGCCCCAGCATTTT
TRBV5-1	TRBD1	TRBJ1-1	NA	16	CASSEGTGSGYTEAFF	TGCGCCAGCAGCGAAGGGACAGGGAGTGGGTACACTGAAGCTTTCTTT
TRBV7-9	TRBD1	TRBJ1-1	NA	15	CASSPRGWMNTEAFF	TGTGCCAGCAGCCCCAGGGGGTGGATGAACACTGAAGCTTTCTTT
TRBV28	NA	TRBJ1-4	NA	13	CASHPGNEEKLFF	TGTGCCAGCCATCCGGGGAACGAGGAAAAACTGTTTTTT
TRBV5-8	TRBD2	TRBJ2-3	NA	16	CASSAGLAGTTDTQYF	TGTGCCAGCAGCGCCGGCCTAGCGGGGACCACAGATACGCAGTATTTT
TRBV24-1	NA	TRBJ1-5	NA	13	CATSDGGNQPQHF	TGTGCCACCAGTGATGGGGGGAATCAGCCCCAGCATTTT
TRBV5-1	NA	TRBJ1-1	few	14	CASSVDSVNAEAFF	TGCGCCAGCAGCGTTGACTCGGTTAACGCTGAAGCTTTCTTT
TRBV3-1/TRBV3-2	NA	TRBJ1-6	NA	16	CASSHSFPTRNSPLHF	TGTGCCAGCAGCCATTCTTTCCCGACACGAAATTCACCCCTCCACTTT
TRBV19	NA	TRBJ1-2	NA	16	CASSISVQGPSDGYTF	TGTGCCAGTAGTATTAGCGTACAGGGCCCTTCGGATGGCTACACCTTC
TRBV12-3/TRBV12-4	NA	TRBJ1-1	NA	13	CASSLAGDTEAFF	TGTGCCAGCAGTTTAGCAGGGGACACTGAAGCTTTCTTT
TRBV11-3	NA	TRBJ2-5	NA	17	CASSLERGYPGQETQYF	TGTGCCAGCAGCTTAGAAAGGGGTTACCCAGGGCAAGAGACCCAGTACTTC
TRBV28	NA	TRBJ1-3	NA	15	CASSSAGSSGNTIYF	TGTGCCAGCAGCTCTGCGGGGAGCTCTGGAAACACCATATATTTT
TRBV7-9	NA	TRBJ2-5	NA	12	CASSPSQETQYF	TGTGCCAGCAGCCCCTCCCAGGAGACCCAGTACTTC
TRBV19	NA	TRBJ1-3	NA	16	CASSIGRTLQGNTIYF	TGTGCCAGTAGTATCGGGAGAACCCTACAAGGAAACACCATATATTTT
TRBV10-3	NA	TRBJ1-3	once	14	CATGQTLSGNTIYF	TGTGCCACCGGACAGACACTCTCTGGAAACACCATATATTTT
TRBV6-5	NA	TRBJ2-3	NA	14	CASTEALTLGTQYF	TGTGCCAGCACGGAGGCATTAACTCTGGGTACGCAGTATTTT
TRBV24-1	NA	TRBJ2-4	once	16	CATSDGRGLSKNIQYF	TGTGCCACCAGTGATGGTAGGGGGTTGTCCAAAAACATTCAGTACTTC
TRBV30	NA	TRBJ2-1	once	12	CAWRKLANEQFF	TGTGCCTGGAGAAAACTAGCCAATGAGCAGTTCTTC
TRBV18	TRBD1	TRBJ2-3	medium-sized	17	CASSPGRGQGRTDTQYF	TGTGCCAGCTCACCGGGCAGGGGACAGGGGAGGACAGATACGCAGTATTTT
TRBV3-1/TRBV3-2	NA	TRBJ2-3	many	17	CASSQDRGRFGTDTQYF	TGTGCCAGCAGCCAAGATCGGGGTAGATTCGGCACAGATACGCAGTATTTT
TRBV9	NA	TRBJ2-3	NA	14	CASSVNPSADTQYF	TGTGCCAGCAGCGTAAATCCTAGCGCAGATACGCAGTATTTT
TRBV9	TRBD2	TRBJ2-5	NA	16	CASSVLAGGPWETQYF	TGTGCCAGCAGCGTGTTAGCGGGAGGGCCTTGGGAGACCCAGTACTTC
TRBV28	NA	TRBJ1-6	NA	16	CASRGGGAPGNSPLHF	TGTGCCAGCAGGGGTGGGGGGGCGCCGGGTAATTCACCCCTCCACTTT
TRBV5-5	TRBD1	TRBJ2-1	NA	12	CASSFPDRDGFF	TGTGCCAGCAGCTTCCCCGACAGGGATGGGTTCTTC
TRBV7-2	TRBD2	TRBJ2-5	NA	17	CASSPIPARTSGETQYF	TGTGCCAGCAGCCCAATACCGGCGCGGACTAGCGGAGAGACCCAGTACTTC